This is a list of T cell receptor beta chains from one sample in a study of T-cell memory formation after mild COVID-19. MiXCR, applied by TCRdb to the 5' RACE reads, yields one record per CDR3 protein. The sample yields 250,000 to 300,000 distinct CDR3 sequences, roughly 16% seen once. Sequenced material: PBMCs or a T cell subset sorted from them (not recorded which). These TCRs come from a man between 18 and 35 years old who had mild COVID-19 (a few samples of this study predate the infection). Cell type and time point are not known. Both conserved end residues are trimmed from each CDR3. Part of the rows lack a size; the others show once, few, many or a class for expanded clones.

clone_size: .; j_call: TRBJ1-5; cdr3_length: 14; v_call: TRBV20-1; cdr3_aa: SARKGQYNTNQPQH
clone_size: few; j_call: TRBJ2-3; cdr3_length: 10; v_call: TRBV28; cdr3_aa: GAGGFSDTQY
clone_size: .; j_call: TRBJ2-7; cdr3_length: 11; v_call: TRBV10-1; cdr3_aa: ASSDTGVGEQY
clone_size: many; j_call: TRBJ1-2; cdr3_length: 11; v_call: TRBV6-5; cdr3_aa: ASSTWGNDGYT
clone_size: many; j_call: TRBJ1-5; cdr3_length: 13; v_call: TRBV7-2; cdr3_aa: ASSLTGTNNQPQH
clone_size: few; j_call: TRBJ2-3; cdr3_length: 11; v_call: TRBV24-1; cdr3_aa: ATSGSQGDTQY
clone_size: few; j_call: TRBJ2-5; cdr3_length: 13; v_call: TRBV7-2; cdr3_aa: ASSLVTDWAETQY
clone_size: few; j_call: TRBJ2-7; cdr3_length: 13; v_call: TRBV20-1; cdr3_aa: SAPTAGSSSYEQY
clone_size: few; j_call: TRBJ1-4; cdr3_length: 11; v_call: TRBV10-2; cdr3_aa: ASKGQSNEKLF
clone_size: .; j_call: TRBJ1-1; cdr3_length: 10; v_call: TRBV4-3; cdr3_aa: ASSHGDTEAF
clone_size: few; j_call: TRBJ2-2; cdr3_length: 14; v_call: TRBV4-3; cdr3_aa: ASSQELAGNTGELF
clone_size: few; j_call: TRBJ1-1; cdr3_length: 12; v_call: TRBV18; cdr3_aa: ASSQGTDNTEAF
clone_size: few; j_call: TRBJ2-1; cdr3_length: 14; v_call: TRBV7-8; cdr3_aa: ASSPLAGGRLNEQF
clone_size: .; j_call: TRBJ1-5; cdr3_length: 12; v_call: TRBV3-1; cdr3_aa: ASSLTGVGQPQH
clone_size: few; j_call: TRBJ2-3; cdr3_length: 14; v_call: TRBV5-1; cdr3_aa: ASSLEGRRSTDTQY
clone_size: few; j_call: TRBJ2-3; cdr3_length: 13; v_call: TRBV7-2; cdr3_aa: ASSFGPQGTDTQY
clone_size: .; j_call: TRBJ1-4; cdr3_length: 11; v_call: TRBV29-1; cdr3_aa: SVYLGGVEKLF
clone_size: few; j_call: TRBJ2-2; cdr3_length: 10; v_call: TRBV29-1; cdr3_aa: SVARGSGELF
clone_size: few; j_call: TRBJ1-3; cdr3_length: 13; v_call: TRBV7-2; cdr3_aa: ASSLGYGEVDTIY
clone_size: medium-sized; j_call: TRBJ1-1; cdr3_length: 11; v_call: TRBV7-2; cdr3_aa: ASSYRQGTEAF
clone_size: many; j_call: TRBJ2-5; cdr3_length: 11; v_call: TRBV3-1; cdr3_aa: ASSHPGLETQY
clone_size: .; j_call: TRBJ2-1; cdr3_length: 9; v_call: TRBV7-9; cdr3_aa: ASSSFNEQF
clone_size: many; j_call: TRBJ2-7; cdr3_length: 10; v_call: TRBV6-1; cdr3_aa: ASSGLLAEQY
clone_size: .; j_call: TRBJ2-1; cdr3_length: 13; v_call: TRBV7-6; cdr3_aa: ASSGGQRSYNEQF
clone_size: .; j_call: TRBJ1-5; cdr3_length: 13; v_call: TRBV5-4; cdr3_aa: ASRLWGAGDQPQH
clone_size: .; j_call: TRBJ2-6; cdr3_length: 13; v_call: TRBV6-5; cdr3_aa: ASAKTDTGANVLT
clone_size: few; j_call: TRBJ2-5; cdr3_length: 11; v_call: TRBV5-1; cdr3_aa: ASSPGTAETQY
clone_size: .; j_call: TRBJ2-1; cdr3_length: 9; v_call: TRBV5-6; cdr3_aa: ASSLGGALF
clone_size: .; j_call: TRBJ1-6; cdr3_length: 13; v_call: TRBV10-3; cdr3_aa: AISESGQNNSPLH
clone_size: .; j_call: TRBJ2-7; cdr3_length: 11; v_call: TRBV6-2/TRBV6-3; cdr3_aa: ASTSTGVYEQY
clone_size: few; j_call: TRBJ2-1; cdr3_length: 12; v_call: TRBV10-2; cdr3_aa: ASQTSGEYNEQF
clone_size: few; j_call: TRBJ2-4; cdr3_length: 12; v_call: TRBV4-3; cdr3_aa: ASSPGAGGNIQY
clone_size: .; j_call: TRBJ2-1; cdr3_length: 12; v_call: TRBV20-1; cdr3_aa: SARTSGAYNEQF
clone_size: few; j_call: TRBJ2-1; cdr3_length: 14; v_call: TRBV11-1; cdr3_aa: ASSLARGSSYNEQF
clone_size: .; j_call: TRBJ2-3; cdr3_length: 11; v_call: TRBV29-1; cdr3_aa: SVEGGPSDTQY
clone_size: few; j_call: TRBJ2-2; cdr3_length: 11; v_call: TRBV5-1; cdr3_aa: ASSFGQTGELF
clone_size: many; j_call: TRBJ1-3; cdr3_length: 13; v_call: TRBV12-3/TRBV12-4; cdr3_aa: ASRIGTDLGNTIY
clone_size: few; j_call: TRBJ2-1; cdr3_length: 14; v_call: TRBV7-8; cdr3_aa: ASSLGGLGVFGEQF
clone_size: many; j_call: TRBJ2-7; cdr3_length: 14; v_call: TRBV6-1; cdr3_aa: ASSEEEGTGSHEQY
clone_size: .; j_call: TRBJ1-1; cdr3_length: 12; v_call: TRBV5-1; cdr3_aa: ASSLNREGTEAF
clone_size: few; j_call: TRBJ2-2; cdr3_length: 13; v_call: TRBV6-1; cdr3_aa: ASSEGLTNTGELF
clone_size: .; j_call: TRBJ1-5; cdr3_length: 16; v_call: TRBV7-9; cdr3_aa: ASSSASAGTGDNQPQH
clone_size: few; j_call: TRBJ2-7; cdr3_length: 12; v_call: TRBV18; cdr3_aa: ASSPRDTTYEQY
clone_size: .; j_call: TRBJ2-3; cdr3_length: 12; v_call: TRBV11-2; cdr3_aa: ASRGLASTDTQY
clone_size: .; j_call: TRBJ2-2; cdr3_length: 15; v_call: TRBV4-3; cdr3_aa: ASSQGTSDLHTGELF
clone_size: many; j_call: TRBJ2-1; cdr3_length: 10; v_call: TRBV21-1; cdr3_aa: ASIRPGQGVF
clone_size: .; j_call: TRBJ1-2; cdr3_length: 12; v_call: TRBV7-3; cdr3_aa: ASSSTGGGHGYT
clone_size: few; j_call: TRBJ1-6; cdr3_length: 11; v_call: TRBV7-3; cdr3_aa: ASSLTANSPLH
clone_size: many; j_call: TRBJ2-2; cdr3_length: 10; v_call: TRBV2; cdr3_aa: ASTLTTGELF
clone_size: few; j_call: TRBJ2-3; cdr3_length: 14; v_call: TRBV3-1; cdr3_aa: ASSQASGGFTDTQY